This TCR beta chain was retrieved from a study of T-cell reconstitution after alpha-beta-depleted transplantation in children. This clonotype was counted only a few times. With 3 bases clipped from V and 5 bases from J, the junction kept 13 bases outside the gene matches. The CDR3 is 18 amino acids. Preparation of the TCRbeta library was carried out with unique molecular identifiers. TCRdb called the PCR reads again in MiXCR, with one record for every CDR3 protein. The sample has about 74,000 distinct CDR3 sequences, roughly 15% seen once. This chain joins TRBV12-3 or TRBV12-4 and TRBJ2-3, with 11 bases matching TRBD2. The sequenced sample was PBMCs, mostly from graft donor cells, obtained 180 days after TCRalphabeta/CD19-depleted stem cell transplant. The clonotype was recovered from a male patient between 2 and 10 years old who had a stem cell transplant for acute lymphoblastic leukemia, so the T cells may come from the graft donor. This chain's CDR3 is CASSFPTHSGRAKDTQYF. DNA for the CDR3: TGTGCCAGCAGTTTCCCGACCCATAGCGGGAGGGCCAAAGATACGCAGTATTTT.